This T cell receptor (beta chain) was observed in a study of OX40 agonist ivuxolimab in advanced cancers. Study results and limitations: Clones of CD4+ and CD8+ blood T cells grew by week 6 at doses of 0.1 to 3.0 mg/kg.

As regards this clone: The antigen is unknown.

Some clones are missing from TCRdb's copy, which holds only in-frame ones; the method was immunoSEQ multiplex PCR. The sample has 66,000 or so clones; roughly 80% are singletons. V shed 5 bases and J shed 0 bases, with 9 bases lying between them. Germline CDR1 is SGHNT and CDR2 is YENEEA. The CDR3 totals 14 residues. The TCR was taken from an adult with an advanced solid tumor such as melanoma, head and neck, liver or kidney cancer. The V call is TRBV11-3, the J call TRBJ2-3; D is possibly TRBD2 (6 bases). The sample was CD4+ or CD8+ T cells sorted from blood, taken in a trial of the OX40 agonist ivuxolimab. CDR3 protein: CASSPRGSTDTQYF. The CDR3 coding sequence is TGTGCCAGCAGCCCCCGGGGGAGCACAGATACGCAGTATTTT.